This T cell receptor (beta chain) was sequenced during a study of OX40 agonist ivuxolimab in advanced cancers. In the study overall: While on treatment, patients had intravenous ivuxolimab at 0.01 to 10 mg/kg every 2 weeks. Two cutaneous melanoma patients and one hepatocellular carcinoma patient, three in all, had partial responses. Whole-study results and caveats: Relative to CD4+ cells, CD8+ T cells on average had more expanded clones.

Profiled with immunoSEQ multiplex PCR; TCRdb holds only in-frame clones, not every one. The sample has some 46,000 clones, around 89% seen once. With regard to this clone: What it binds is not known.

The CDR3 runs 13 residues. V was cut by 1 base and J by 3 bases, with 6 bases left in between. Germline V gives CDR1 MGHRA, CDR2 YSYEKL. The receptor's source is an adult with an advanced solid tumor such as melanoma, head and neck, liver or kidney cancer. V usage is TRBV4-1 and J usage is TRBJ1-1; no firm D call. The sample consisted of CD4+ or CD8+ T cells sorted from blood, taken in a trial of the OX40 agonist ivuxolimab. The CDR3 reads CASSQGGYTEAFF. In DNA, the CDR3 is TGCGCCAGCAGCCAAGGTGGATACACTGAAGCTTTCTTT.